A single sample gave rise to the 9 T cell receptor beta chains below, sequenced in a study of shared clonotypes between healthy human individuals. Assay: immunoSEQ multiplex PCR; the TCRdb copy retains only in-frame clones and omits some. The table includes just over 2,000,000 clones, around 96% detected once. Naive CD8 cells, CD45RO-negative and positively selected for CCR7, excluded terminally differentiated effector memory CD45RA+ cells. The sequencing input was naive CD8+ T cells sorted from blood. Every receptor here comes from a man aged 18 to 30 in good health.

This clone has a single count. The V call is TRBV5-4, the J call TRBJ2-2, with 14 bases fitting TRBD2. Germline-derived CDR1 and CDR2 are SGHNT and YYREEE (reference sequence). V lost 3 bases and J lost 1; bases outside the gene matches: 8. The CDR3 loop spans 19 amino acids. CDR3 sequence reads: CASSSPGLAGAQNTGELFF. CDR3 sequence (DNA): TGTGCCAGCAGCTCTCCGGGACTAGCGGGAGCACAGAACACCGGGGAGCTGTTTTTT.

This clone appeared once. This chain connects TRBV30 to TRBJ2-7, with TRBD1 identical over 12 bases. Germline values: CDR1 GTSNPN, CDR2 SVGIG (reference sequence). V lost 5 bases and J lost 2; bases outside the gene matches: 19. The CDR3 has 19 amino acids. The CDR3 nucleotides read TGTGCCTGGGGGACCGGGACAGGGGGCTTTCAGGCCGGGACCTACGAGCAGTACTTC. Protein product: CAWGTGTGGFQAGTYEQYF.

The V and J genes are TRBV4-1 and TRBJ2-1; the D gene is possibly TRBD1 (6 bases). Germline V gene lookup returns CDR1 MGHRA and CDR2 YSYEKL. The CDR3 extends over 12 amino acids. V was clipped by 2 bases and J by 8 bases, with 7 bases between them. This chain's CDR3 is CASSQRTDEQFF. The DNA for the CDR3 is TGCGCCAGCAGCCAACGGACAGATGAGCAGTTCTTC.

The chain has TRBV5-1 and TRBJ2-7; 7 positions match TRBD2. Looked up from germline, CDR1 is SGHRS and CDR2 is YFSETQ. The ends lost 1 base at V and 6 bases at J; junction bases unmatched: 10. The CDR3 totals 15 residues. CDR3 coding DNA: TGCGCCAGCAGCTTGTCGGCGGGAGAAGGGCGCGAGCAGTACTTC. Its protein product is CASSLSAGEGREQYF.

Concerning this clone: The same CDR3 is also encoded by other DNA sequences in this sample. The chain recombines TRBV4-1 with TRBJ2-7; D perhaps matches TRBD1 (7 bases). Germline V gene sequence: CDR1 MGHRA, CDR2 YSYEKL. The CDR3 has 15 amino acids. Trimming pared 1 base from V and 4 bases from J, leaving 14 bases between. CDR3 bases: TGCGCCAGCAGCCAAGGACAGGGCGGAGGGTACGAGCAGTACTTC. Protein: CASSQGQGGGYEQYF.

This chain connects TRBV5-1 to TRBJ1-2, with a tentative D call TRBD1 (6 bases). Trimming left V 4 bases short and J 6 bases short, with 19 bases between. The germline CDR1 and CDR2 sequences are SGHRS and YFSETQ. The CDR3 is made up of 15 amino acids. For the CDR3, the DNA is TGCGCCAGCAGCACATTGGGGTCTGGGGGCGATGGCTACACCTTC. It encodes CASSTLGSGGDGYTF.

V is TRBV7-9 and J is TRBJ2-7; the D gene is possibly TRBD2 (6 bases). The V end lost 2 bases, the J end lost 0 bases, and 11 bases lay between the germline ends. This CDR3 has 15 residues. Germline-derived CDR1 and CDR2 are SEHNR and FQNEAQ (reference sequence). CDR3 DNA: TGTGCCAGCAGCTTACTTGCGGGGCCCTCCTACGAGCAGTACTTC. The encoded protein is CASSLLAGPSYEQYF.

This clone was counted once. The CDR3 region has the DNA TGTGCCAGCAGCTCCTTGACTAGCGGTACAGATACGCAGTATTTT. It is translated as CASSSLTSGTDTQYF. This chain links TRBV7-2 with TRBJ2-3; 9 bases fit TRBD2. This CDR3 is 15 amino acids long. Germline CDR1 is SGHTA and CDR2 is FQGNSA. V lost 4 bases to trimming and J lost 3 bases; unmatched junction nucleotides: 5.

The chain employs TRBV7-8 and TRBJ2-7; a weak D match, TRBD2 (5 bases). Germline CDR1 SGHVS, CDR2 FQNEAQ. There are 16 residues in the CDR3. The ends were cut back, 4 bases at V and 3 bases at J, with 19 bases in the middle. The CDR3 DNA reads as TGTGCCAGCAGCTCTGGTGACCTCGGGGATGGCTACGAGCAGTACTTC. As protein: CASSSGDLGDGYEQYF.